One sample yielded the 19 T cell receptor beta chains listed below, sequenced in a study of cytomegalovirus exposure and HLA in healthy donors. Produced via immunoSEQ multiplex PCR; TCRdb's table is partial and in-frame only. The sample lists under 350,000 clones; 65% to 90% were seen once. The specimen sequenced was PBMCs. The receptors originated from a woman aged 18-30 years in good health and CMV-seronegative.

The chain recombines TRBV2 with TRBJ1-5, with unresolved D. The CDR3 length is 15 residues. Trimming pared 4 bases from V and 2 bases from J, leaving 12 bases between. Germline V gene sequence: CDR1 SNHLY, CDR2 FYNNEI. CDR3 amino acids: CASSVAPGGNQPQHF. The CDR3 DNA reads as TGTGCCAGCAGTGTGGCCCCGGGAGGCAATCAGCCCCAGCATTTT.

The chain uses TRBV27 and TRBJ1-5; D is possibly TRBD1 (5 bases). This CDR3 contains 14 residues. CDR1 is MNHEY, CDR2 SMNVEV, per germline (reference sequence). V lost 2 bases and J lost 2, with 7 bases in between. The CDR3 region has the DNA TGTGCCAGCAGTTTACAGGGTGGCAATCAGCCCCAGCATTTT. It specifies CASSLQGGNQPQHF.

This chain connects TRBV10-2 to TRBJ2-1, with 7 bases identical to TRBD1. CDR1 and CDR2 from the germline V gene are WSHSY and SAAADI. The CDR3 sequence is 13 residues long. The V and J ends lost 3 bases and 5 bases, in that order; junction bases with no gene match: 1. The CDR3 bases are TGCGCCAGCAGTGAACAGGGGAACAATGAGCAGTTCTTC. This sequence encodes CASSEQGNNEQFF.

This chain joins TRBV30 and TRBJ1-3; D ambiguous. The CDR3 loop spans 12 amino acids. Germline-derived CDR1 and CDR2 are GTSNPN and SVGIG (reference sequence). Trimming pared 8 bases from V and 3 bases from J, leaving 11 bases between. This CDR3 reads CAGDRGGNTIYF. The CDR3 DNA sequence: TGTGCCGGTGATCGGGGTGGAAACACCATATATTTT. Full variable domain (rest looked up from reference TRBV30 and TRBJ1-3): SQTIHQWPATLVQPVGSPLSLECTVEGTSNPNLYWYRQAAGRGLQLLFYSVGIGQISSEVPQNLSASRPQDRQFILSSKKLLLSDSGFYLCAGDRGGNTIYFGEGSWLTVV.

The CDR3 reads CASSLWGTGRPEAFF. The CDR3 DNA sequence: TGTGCCAGCAGCCTGTGGGGGACAGGGAGGCCTGAAGCTTTCTTT. The chain uses TRBV27 and TRBJ1-1; TRBD1 aligns across 9 bases. Trimming at V came to 6 bases and at J to 6 bases, leaving 11 bases not matched to a gene. The CDR3 sequence is 15 residues long. Germline CDR1 is MNHEY and CDR2 is SMNVEV (reference sequence).

The CDR3 nucleotides read TGTGCCAGCAGCTTTCGAGACACCACGTTCTACGAGCAGTACTTC. Translation gives CASSFRDTTFYEQYF. V is TRBV7-2 and J is TRBJ2-7; D remains unclear. Trimming shortened V by 3 bases and J by 3 bases, and 15 bases separated the two germline ends. From germline, CDR1 is SGHTA and CDR2 FQGNSA. This CDR3 comprises 15 residues. Looking up the rest from reference TRBV7-2 and TRBJ2-7 gives the full variable domain: GAGVSQSPSNKVTEKGKDVELRCDPISGHTALYWYRQSLGQGLEFLIYFQGNSAPDKSGLPSDRFSAERTGGSVSTLTIQRTQQEDSAVYLCASSFRDTTFYEQYFGPGTRLTVT.

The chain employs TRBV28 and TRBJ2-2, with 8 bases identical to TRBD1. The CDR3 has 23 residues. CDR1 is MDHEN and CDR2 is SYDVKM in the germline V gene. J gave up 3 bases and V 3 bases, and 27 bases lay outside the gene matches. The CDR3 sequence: CASSFAWNRLPPDRAKDTGELFF. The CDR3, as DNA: TGTGCCAGCAGTTTCGCGTGGAACCGTCTGCCCCCGGACAGGGCAAAAGACACCGGGGAGCTGTTTTTT.

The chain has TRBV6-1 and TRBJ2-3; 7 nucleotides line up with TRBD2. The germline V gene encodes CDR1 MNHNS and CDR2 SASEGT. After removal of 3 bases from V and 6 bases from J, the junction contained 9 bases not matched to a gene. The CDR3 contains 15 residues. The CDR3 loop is CASSDPGGEGDTQYF. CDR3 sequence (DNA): TGTGCCAGCAGTGATCCGGGTGGGGAGGGGGATACGCAGTATTTT.

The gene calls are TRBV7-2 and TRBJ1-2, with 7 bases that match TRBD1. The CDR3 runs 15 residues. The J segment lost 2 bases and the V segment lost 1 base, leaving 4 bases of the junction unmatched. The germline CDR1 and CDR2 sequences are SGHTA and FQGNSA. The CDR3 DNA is TGTGCCAGCAGCTTAGTAGTGGGACAGAACTATGGCTACACCTTC. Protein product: CASSLVVGQNYGYTF.

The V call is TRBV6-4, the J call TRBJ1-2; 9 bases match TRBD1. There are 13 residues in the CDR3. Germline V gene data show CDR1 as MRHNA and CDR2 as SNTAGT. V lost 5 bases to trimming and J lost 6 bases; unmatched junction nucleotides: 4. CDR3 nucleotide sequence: TGTGCCAGCAGTAACAGGGGGCAGGATGGCTACACCTTC. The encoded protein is CASSNRGQDGYTF.

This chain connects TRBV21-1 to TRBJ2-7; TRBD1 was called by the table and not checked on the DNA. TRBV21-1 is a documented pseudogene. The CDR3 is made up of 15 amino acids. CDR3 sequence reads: CASSLRTGGMKEQYF. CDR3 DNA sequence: TGTGCCAGCAGCCTCCGGACAGGGGGCATGAAAGAGCAGTACTTC.

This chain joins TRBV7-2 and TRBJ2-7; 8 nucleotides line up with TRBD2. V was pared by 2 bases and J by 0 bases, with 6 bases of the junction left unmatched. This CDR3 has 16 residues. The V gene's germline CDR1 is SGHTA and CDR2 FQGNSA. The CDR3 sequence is CASSLNPAGASYEQYF. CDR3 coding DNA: TGTGCCAGCAGCTTAAACCCAGCGGGGGCCTCCTACGAGCAGTACTTC.

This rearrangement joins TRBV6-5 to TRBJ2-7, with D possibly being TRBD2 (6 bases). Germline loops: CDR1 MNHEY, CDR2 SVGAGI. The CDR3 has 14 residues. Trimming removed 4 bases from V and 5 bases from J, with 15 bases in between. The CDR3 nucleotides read TGTGCCAGCAGTTCGGTGGGGGGATCACACGAGCAGTACTTC. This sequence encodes CASSSVGGSHEQYF.

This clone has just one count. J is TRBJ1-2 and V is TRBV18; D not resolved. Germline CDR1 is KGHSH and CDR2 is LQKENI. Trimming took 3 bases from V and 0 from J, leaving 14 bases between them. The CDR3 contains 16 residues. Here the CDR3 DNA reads TGTGCCAGCTCACCGGTGGAGTTCGGAACTAACTATGGCTACACCTTC. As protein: CASSPVEFGTNYGYTF.

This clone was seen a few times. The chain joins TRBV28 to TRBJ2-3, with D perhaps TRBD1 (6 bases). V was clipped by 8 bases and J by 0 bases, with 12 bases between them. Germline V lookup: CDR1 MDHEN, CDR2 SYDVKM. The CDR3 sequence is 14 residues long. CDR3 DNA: TGTGCCAGCCTCTCTGGGGGCAGCACAGATACGCAGTATTTT. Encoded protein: CASLSGGSTDTQYF.

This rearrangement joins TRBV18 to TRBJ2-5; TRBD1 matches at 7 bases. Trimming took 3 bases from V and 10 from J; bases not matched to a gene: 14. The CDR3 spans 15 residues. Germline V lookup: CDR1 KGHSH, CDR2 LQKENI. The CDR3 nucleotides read TGTGCCAGCTCACCTAGCCGGGACAGCTACCACGACCAGTACTTC. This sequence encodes CASSPSRDSYHDQYF.

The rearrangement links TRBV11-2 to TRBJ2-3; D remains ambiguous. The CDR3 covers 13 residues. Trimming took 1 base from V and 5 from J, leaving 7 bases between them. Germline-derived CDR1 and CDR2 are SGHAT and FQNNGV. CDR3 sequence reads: CASSLGLRDTQYF. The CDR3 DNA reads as TGTGCCAGCAGCTTAGGCCTGAGAGATACGCAGTATTTT.

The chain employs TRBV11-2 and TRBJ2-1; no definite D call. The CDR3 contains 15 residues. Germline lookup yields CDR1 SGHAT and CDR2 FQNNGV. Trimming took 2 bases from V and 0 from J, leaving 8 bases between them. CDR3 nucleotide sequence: TGTGCCAGCAGCTTAACAATCGACTCCTACAATGAGCAGTTCTTC. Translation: CASSLTIDSYNEQFF.

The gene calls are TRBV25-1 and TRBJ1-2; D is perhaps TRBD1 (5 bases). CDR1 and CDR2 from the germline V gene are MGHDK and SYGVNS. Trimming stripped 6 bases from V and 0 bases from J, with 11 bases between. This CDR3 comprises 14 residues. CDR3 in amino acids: CASRGGQSNYGYTF. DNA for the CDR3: TGTGCCAGCAGAGGTGGACAATCTAACTATGGCTACACCTTC.